The rows below give T cell receptor beta chains drawn from one sample of a study of beta chain features in type 1 diabetes. Repertoires were generated with immunoSEQ multiplex PCR, while TCRdb's copy carries only in-frame clones and drops some. The sample has around 250,000 clones; over 11% are singletons. Sequencing was done on a sample of naive CD4+ T cells from blood. All receptors come from a young man with type 1 diabetes. Each CDR3 is given with its conserved first and last residue. The D gene is left open where the match is weak. The size of a clone is reported for some rows only, either as once, few or many, or as a class for expanded clones.

v_gene	abundance	d_gene	j_gene	CDR3aa	CDR3nt
TRBV2	few	TRBD2	TRBJ2-5	CASSLNGGETQYF	TGTGCCAGCAGTCTCAACGGGGGGGAGACCCAGTACTTC
TRBV30	NA	TRBD2	TRBJ2-3	CAWSSGGLTDTQYF	TGTGCCTGGTCTAGCGGGGGGCTCACAGATACGCAGTATTTT
TRBV19	NA	NA	TRBJ1-1	CASSTSGTEAFF	TGTGCCAGTAGTACCTCCGGGACAGAAGCTTTCTTT
TRBV10-3	NA	NA	TRBJ1-1	CAISDPKGAEAFF	TGTGCCATCAGTGACCCTAAGGGGGCTGAAGCTTTCTTT
TRBV5-1	few	NA	TRBJ1-4	CASSLETGRANEKLFF	TGCGCCAGCAGCTTGGAGACGGGTAGAGCTAATGAAAAACTGTTTTTT
TRBV11-2	NA	NA	TRBJ1-1	CASSQVGENTEAFF	TGTGCCAGCAGCCAAGTAGGAGAAAACACTGAAGCTTTCTTT
TRBV30	few	TRBD1	TRBJ2-7	CAWRQWDRGSYEQYF	TGTGCCTGGAGGCAATGGGACAGGGGATCCTACGAGCAGTACTTC
TRBV19	few	NA	TRBJ2-7	CASSKWFPAPDEQYF	TGTGCCAGTAGTAAGTGGTTTCCTGCCCCGGACGAGCAGTACTTC
TRBV7-9	NA	TRBD2	TRBJ2-7	CASNPGLAFEQYF	TGTGCCTCCAACCCGGGACTAGCGTTCGAGCAGTACTTC
TRBV7-2	NA	NA	TRBJ2-3	CASSLVAEPDTQYF	TGTGCCAGCAGCTTAGTTGCGGAGCCAGATACGCAGTATTTT
TRBV6-6	few	NA	TRBJ2-3	CASGQGEGTDTQYF	TGTGCCAGTGGGCAGGGGGAGGGCACAGATACGCAGTATTTT
TRBV4-1	NA	TRBD2	TRBJ2-3	CASSHRTSGGAADTQYF	TGCGCCAGCAGCCACCGCACTAGCGGGGGGGCTGCAGATACGCAGTATTTT
TRBV5-1	NA	NA	TRBJ2-5	CASSLGAGETQYF	TGCGCCAGCAGCTTGGGTGCAGGAGAGACCCAGTACTTC
TRBV19	few	TRBD1	TRBJ2-1	CASRPPGQGAREQFF	TGTGCCAGTAGACCCCCGGGACAGGGGGCTCGGGAGCAGTTCTTC
TRBV18	NA	NA	TRBJ2-6	CASSPGANSGANVLTF	TGTGCCAGCTCACCAGGGGCCAACTCTGGGGCCAACGTCCTGACTTTC
TRBV7-9	many	NA	TRBJ2-5	CASSFQGSAETQYF	TGTGCCAGCAGTTTCCAGGGGTCAGCAGAGACCCAGTACTTC
TRBV11-2	few	NA	TRBJ2-3	CASSFRTRWTDTQYF	TGTGCCAGCAGCTTTCGGACAAGATGGACAGATACGCAGTATTTT